The 31 T cell receptor beta chains below were found in one sample sequenced in a study of T cell changes during pregnancy in multiple sclerosis. Sequenced by immunoSEQ multiplex PCR; TCRdb stores in-frame clones only, minus some. The repertoire has tens of thousands of clones, roughly 84% of them found once; the top ten carry 0.64%. The input for sequencing was CD4+ T cells from peripheral blood mononuclear cells, taken before pregnancy. The receptors stem from a female donor with multiple sclerosis, enrolled in a pregnancy study.

J is TRBJ2-3 and V is TRBV19; 11 bases fit TRBD2. The length of the CDR3 is 22 residues. With V trimmed by 4 bases and J by 4 bases, 25 bases remained unmatched. Germline lookup yields CDR1 LNHDA and CDR2 SQIVND (reference sequence). DNA for the CDR3: TGTGCCAGTAGTACTACTTCCAGAGGAATAGCGGGGGGGCAGTGGGGGGCAGATACGCAGTATTTT. As protein: CASSTTSRGIAGGQWGADTQYF.

The V gene is TRBV2, the J gene TRBJ1-2; 7 bases align to TRBD1. This CDR3 spans 16 amino acids. Per germline, CDR1 SNHLY and CDR2 FYNNEI. J gave up 4 bases and V 7 bases, and 15 bases lay outside the gene matches. CDR3 sequence (DNA): TGTGCCAGCACCCAGGGGGGAACGGCCAGAACCTATGGCTACACCTTC. Residues: CASTQGGTARTYGYTF.

This clone has just one count. V and J are TRBV9 and TRBJ1-2, with TRBD1 identical over 10 bases. The CDR3 runs to 14 residues. The germline CDR1 and CDR2 sequences are SGDLS and YYNGEE. Germline trimming cut 5 bases from V and 8 bases from J; bases unmatched to any gene: 9. Here the CDR3 DNA reads TGTGCCAGCAGAAAATTGACAGGGGGCGGCGGCTACACCTTC. It encodes CASRKLTGGGGYTF.

The chain carries TRBV15 and TRBJ2-7; D perhaps matches TRBD2 (5 bases). Looked up from germline, CDR1 is LNHNV and CDR2 is YYDKDF (reference sequence). CDR3 size: 12 residues. The V end lost 5 bases, the J end lost 2 bases, and 7 bases lay between the germline ends. The CDR3 sequence is CATSQAAYEQYF. In DNA, the CDR3 is TGTGCCACCAGCCAAGCGGCCTACGAGCAGTACTTC.

This chain joins TRBV4-2 and TRBJ2-6; maybe TRBD1 (5 bases). The germline CDR1 and CDR2 sequences are LGHNA and YNFKEQ. V shed 0 bases and J shed 1 base, with 16 bases lying between them. The CDR3 length is 19 residues. CDR3 coding DNA: TGTGCCAGCAGCCAAGATAATGGGGCCAGCTTTTCTGGGGCCAACGTCCTGACTTTC. It yields the protein CASSQDNGASFSGANVLTF.

V usage is TRBV29-1 and J usage is TRBJ2-3, with TRBD1 matching over 7 bases. Germline values: CDR1 SQVTM, CDR2 ANQGSEA. The CDR3 length is 13 residues. The chain's CDR3 is CTDTGDGTDTQYF. In DNA form, the CDR3 reads TGCACTGATACAGGGGACGGCACAGATACGCAGTATTTT.

This chain uses TRBV6-5 with TRBJ1-1, with 11 bases matching TRBD1. This CDR3 has 16 residues. The J segment lost 4 bases and the V segment lost 4 bases, leaving 8 bases of the junction unmatched. Per the germline V gene, CDR1 is MNHEY and CDR2 is SVGAGI. The CDR3 loop is CASSFGQGALGTEAFF. In nucleotides, the CDR3 is TGTGCCAGCAGTTTTGGACAGGGGGCGTTGGGCACTGAAGCTTTCTTT.

The gene calls are TRBV19 and TRBJ2-2; possibly TRBD2 for D (6 bases). The length of the CDR3 is 16 residues. Germline assignment: CDR1 LNHDA and CDR2 SQIVND (reference sequence). With 4 bases removed from V and 6 bases from J, the gap between germline ends came to 18 bases. The CDR3 bases are TGTGCCAGTAGTACTAAAACGGGAGTACTCTCCGGGGAGCTGTTTTTT. It codes for CASSTKTGVLSGELFF.

The V call is TRBV18, the J call TRBJ2-1; 9 bases are a match to TRBD2. Germline V gives CDR1 KGHSH, CDR2 LQKENI. The CDR3 runs to 15 residues. Germline trimming cut 4 bases from V and 6 bases from J; bases unmatched to any gene: 7. The CDR3 DNA reads TGTGCCAGCTCACTTAGCGGGAGTGCATCCAATGAGCAGTTCTTC. It specifies CASSLSGSASNEQFF.

The chain is built from TRBV18 and TRBJ2-3; D is possibly TRBD2 (6 bases). The CDR3 spans 18 residues. V was cut by 4 bases and J by 0 bases, with 20 bases left in between. The V gene's germline CDR1 is KGHSH and CDR2 LQKENI. The CDR3 DNA sequence: TGTGCCAGCTCACGAGGGACTGGCGGGCCTCCTAGCACAGATACGCAGTATTTT. Protein: CASSRGTGGPPSTDTQYF.

This chain joins TRBV4-2 and TRBJ1-1; TRBD1 might be the D (5 bases). This CDR3 contains 15 residues. Germline CDR1 LGHNA, CDR2 YNFKEQ. The germline V and J ends were trimmed by 0 bases and 8 bases, with 16 bases remaining between them. The CDR3 DNA is TGTGCCAGCAGCCAAGAGGGGAGGGGCGGGGGGGAAGCTTTCTTT. This gives the protein CASSQEGRGGGEAFF.

This clone came up a few times. The J gene is TRBJ1-2, the V gene TRBV14; D is unclear. Trimming took 2 bases from V and 4 from J, leaving 14 bases between them. CDR3 length: 15 residues. CDR1 is SGHDN and CDR2 is FVKESK in the germline V gene. The CDR3 coding sequence is TGTGCCAGCAGCCAACTAACTACCTCGGGCTATGGCTACACCTTC. Its translation is CASSQLTTSGYGYTF.

This chain uses TRBV18 with TRBJ1-2; 7 nucleotides align to TRBD1. The CDR3 extends over 13 amino acids. Germline-derived CDR1 and CDR2 are KGHSH and LQKENI. J lost 6 bases, V lost 3 bases, and 4 bases had no gene match. The CDR3 reads CASSPNTGDGYTF. The CDR3 bases are TGTGCCAGCTCACCCAACACAGGGGATGGCTACACCTTC.

This chain connects TRBV21-1 to TRBJ1-1; the table's D call, TRBD1, has no DNA check behind it. TRBV21-1 is recorded as a pseudogene. This CDR3 spans 14 amino acids. The CDR3 bases are TGTGCCAGTAATAAAAAGGGGAACAGGACTGAAGCTTTCTTT. Encoded protein: CASNKKGNRTEAFF.

The DNA for the CDR3 is TGCGCCAGCAGCTCAGGGGGCAGTACTGAAGCTTTCTTT. It is translated as CASSSGGSTEAFF. The V gene is TRBV5-1, the J gene TRBJ1-1, with 8 nucleotides matching TRBD1. V dropped 3 bases and J dropped 5; count of bases not matched to a gene: 3. The CDR3 runs 13 residues. Germline V gene sequence: CDR1 SGHRS, CDR2 YFSETQ. The variable domain in full, with the rest retrieved from reference TRBV5-1 and TRBJ1-1, is KAGVTQTPRYLIKTRGQQVTLSCSPISGHRSVSWYQQTPGQGLQFLFEYFSETQRNKGNFPGRFSGRQFSNSRSEMNVSTLELGDSALYLCASSSGGSTEAFFGQGTRLTVV.

The J gene is TRBJ2-3, the V gene TRBV7-9; maybe TRBD1 (6 bases). V was shortened by 1 base and J by 5 bases, with 13 bases between the two germline ends. The CDR3 runs to 15 residues. Germline V gene sequence: CDR1 SEHNR, CDR2 FQNEAQ (reference sequence). In DNA form, the CDR3 reads TGTGCCAGCAGCTTAGTAGGGACAACGGGAGATACGCAGTATTTT. It codes for CASSLVGTTGDTQYF.

This sequence joins TRBV10-2 and TRBJ2-5; D is perhaps TRBD2 (5 bases). This CDR3 comprises 14 residues. Trimming pared 2 bases from V and 2 bases from J, leaving 9 bases between. CDR1 WSHSY and CDR2 SAAADI come from the germline V gene. The CDR3 spells CASSELAPQETQYF. The CDR3, as DNA: TGCGCCAGCAGTGAGCTAGCCCCGCAAGAGACCCAGTACTTC.

CDR3 sequence reads: CASSQGTTSGNTIYF. The CDR3 DNA sequence: TGTGCCAGCTCACAGGGGACTACCTCTGGAAACACCATATATTTT. The rearrangement joins TRBV18 to TRBJ1-3, with D perhaps matching TRBD1 (5 bases). Germline V gene sequence: CDR1 KGHSH, CDR2 LQKENI. The CDR3 is 15 residues long. The V end lost 4 bases, the J end lost 0 bases, and 10 bases lay between the germline ends.

The chain couples TRBV11-1 to TRBJ1-2, with 8 bases lining up with TRBD1. This CDR3 has 16 residues. Germline V gene sequence: CDR1 SGHAT, CDR2 FQDESV (reference sequence). The V and J ends lost 4 bases and 2 bases, in that order; junction bases with no gene match: 9. The CDR3: CASSYSTGQENYGYTF. The CDR3 nucleotides are TGTGCCAGCAGCTATTCCACGGGACAGGAGAACTATGGCTACACCTTC. The entire variable domain, with the rest obtained from reference TRBV11-1 and TRBJ1-2, is as follows: EAEVAQSPRYKITEKSQAVAFWCDPISGHATLYWYRQILGQGPELLVQFQDESVVDDSQLPKDRFSAERLKGVDSTLKIQPAELGDSAMYLCASSYSTGQENYGYTFGSGTRLTVV.

The chain employs TRBV7-9 and TRBJ2-2; 7 bases agree with TRBD1. Losses at the gene ends were 5 bases for V and 3 bases for J; bases not matched to a gene: 6. The CDR3 contains 15 residues. Germline lookup yields CDR1 SEHNR and CDR2 FQNEAQ (reference sequence). CDR3 loop: CASSLDRVDTGELFF. The CDR3 DNA reads TGTGCCAGCAGCCTAGACAGGGTTGACACCGGGGAGCTGTTTTTT. The full variable domain, its missing parts supplied by reference TRBV7-9 and TRBJ2-2, is DTGVSQNPRHKITKRGQNVTFRCDPISEHNRLYWYRQTLGQGPEFLTYFQNEAQLEKSRLLSDRFSAERPKGSFSTLEIQRTEQGDSAMYLCASSLDRVDTGELFFGEGSRLTVL.

This chain links TRBV6-5 with TRBJ2-1; 9 positions match TRBD2. The CDR3 is 14 residues long. Germline V CDR1 and CDR2: MNHEY, SVGAGI. V shed 3 bases and J 7 bases; nucleotides not matched to a gene: 4. The CDR3 sequence: CASSYLSGGNEQFF. CDR3 sequence (DNA): TGTGCCAGCAGTTATCTGAGCGGGGGGAATGAGCAGTTCTTC.

V usage is TRBV5-5 and J usage is TRBJ1-5, with D uncertain. V was cut by 3 bases and J by 1 base, with 8 bases left in between. CDR3 length: 14 residues. Germline CDR1 SGHKS, CDR2 YYEKEE (reference sequence). The CDR3 nucleotides read TGTGCCAGCAGCTCCGACACGAGCAATCAGCCCCAGCATTTT. Its protein is CASSSDTSNQPQHF.

This clone was seen once. The chain couples TRBV5-5 to TRBJ1-3, with 7 bases matching TRBD1. With V trimmed by 7 bases and J by 0 bases, 4 bases remained unmatched. Germline loops: CDR1 SGHKS, CDR2 YYEKEE (reference sequence). This CDR3 has 14 amino acids. This CDR3 reads CASDDRASGNTIYF. Written as DNA, the CDR3 is TGTGCCAGCGATGACAGGGCCTCTGGAAACACCATATATTTT.

The V and J genes are TRBV28 and TRBJ2-1; D not resolved. This CDR3 comprises 11 residues. Germline CDR1 MDHEN, CDR2 SYDVKM. Trimming left V 5 bases short and J 6 bases short, with 5 bases between. CDR3 coding DNA: TGTGCCAGCAGTCGACTCAATGAGCAGTTCTTC. It encodes CASSRLNEQFF.

In its sample, this clone was seen once. V gene TRBV18 combines with J gene TRBJ2-1; D gene uncertain. Trimming left V 3 bases short and J 13 bases short, with 19 bases between. The CDR3 has 14 amino acids. Germline V gene data show CDR1 as KGHSH and CDR2 as LQKENI. The CDR3 region is CASSPVTTHPAQFF. CDR3 DNA sequence: TGTGCCAGCTCACCGGTAACTACCCACCCGGCCCAGTTCTTC.

The chain joins TRBV30 to TRBJ2-2; 9 bases agree with TRBD1. With V trimmed by 0 bases and J by 5 bases, 4 bases remained unmatched. CDR3 length: 15 amino acids. Germline V gives CDR1 GTSNPN, CDR2 SVGIG (reference sequence). This CDR3 is CAWSVQGARTGELFF. DNA for the CDR3: TGTGCCTGGAGTGTACAGGGGGCTCGTACCGGGGAGCTGTTTTTT. The entire variable domain, with the rest obtained from reference TRBV30 and TRBJ2-2, is as follows: SQTIHQWPATLVQPVGSPLSLECTVEGTSNPNLYWYRQAAGRGLQLLFYSVGIGQISSEVPQNLSASRPQDRQFILSSKKLLLSDSGFYLCAWSVQGARTGELFFGEGSRLTVL.

Here the CDR3 DNA reads TGCGCCAGCAGGGAGGATGGCAATCAGCCCCAGCATTTT. Protein: CASREDGNQPQHF. The gene calls are TRBV5-1 and TRBJ1-5; D is unclear. This CDR3 has 13 amino acids. Trimming removed 5 bases at V and 2 bases at J, with 8 bases between. The germline V gene has CDR1 SGHRS and CDR2 YFSETQ. Filled out from reference TRBV5-1 and TRBJ1-5, the complete variable domain reads KAGVTQTPRYLIKTRGQQVTLSCSPISGHRSVSWYQQTPGQGLQFLFEYFSETQRNKGNFPGRFSGRQFSNSRSEMNVSTLELGDSALYLCASREDGNQPQHFGDGTRLSIL.

The chain combines TRBV29-1 with TRBJ1-5, with D possibly TRBD1 on 6 matching bases. V was clipped by 2 bases and J by 1 base, with 12 bases between them. Looked up from germline, CDR1 is SQVTM and CDR2 is ANQGSEA. This CDR3 has 15 amino acids. CDR3 region: CSVEWGGGSNQPQHF. The CDR3, as DNA: TGCAGCGTTGAATGGGGGGGCGGGAGCAATCAGCCCCAGCATTTT.

This clone showed up just once. J is TRBJ2-1 and V is TRBV10-3, with 11 bases matching TRBD1. This CDR3 spans 15 amino acids. Germline-derived CDR1 and CDR2 are ENHRY and SYGVKD. The junction had 8 bases not matched to a gene; V was cut back by 4 bases and J by 9 bases. In nucleotides, the CDR3 is TGTGCCATCAGTGTTAGGGACAGGGGGGCGGGTGAGCAGTTCTTC. This sequence encodes CAISVRDRGAGEQFF.

V gene TRBV2 combines with J gene TRBJ1-2; 8 nucleotides match TRBD1. Per the germline V gene, CDR1 is SNHLY and CDR2 is FYNNEI. Trimming took 11 bases from V and 8 from J; bases not matched to a gene: 13. The CDR3 covers 13 residues. The CDR3 nucleotides read TGTGCCTCACCGCTAGGACAGGGCCAGGGCTACACCTTC. Its translation is CASPLGQGQGYTF.

V and J are TRBV2 and TRBJ2-3; 8 bases line up with TRBD2. Looked up from germline, CDR1 is SNHLY and CDR2 is FYNNEI. Trimming at V came to 8 bases and at J to 3 bases, leaving 7 bases not matched to a gene. This CDR3 has 14 residues. DNA for the CDR3: TGTGCCAGCGTGCGGGAGGAGCAAACAGATACGCAGTATTTT. Amino acids: CASVREEQTDTQYF.